Ten or more counts support the clone carrying this T cell receptor (beta chain). As yet, its antigen is unknown. These data are taken from a study of beta chain features in type 1 diabetes. Overall study results and limits: Naive, central memory and regulatory TCRB repertoires appeared more similar among patients than healthy donors.

Expressed TCRB transcripts were sequenced because the entire RNA isolate underwent reverse transcription. Assay used: immunoSEQ multiplex PCR; TCRdb lists only in-frame clones, some missing. The sample has fewer than 150,000 clones, less than 9% seen once; the top ten hold around 1.3%. Sorting produced populations that all topped 98% purity. Sequencing was carried out using central memory CD4+ T cells from blood. This receptor was taken from a woman aged 25-40 years in good health.

CDR3 DNA sequence: TGCAGCGTGCGACAGGGTGATGAGACCCAGTACTTC. Residues: CSVRQGDETQYF. The V gene is TRBV29-1, the J gene TRBJ2-5; TRBD1 aligns across 7 bases. V shed 6 bases and J 5 bases; nucleotides not matched to a gene: 6. The CDR3 loop spans 12 amino acids. Germline-derived CDR1 and CDR2 are SQVTM and ANQGSEA.